These 12 T cell receptor beta chains originate from one sample sequenced in a study of PD-L1 blockade in urothelial cancer. Profiled with immunoSEQ multiplex PCR; TCRdb holds only in-frame clones, not every one. Of 70,000 to 75,000 clones detected, around nine tenths appear once; the ten largest clones hold around 3.5%. The specimen comprised PBMCs, sampled around atezolizumab (anti-PD-L1) treatment. These receptors all come from a man in his sixties with urothelial cancer.

This rearrangement joins TRBV28 to TRBJ1-1, with 7 bases fitting TRBD1. Trimming cost V 8 bases and J 3 bases; bases outside gene matches: 0. There are 11 residues in the CDR3. Germline assignment: CDR1 MDHEN and CDR2 SYDVKM. CDR3 amino acids: CASDRDTEAFF. For the CDR3, the DNA is TGTGCCAGCGACAGGGACACTGAAGCTTTCTTT.

The rearrangement uses TRBV6-1 and TRBJ2-7; 7 nucleotides line up with TRBD1. This CDR3 spans 15 amino acids. Germline lookup yields CDR1 MNHNS and CDR2 SASEGT. Losses at the gene ends were 5 bases for V and 5 bases for J; bases not matched to a gene: 12. The CDR3 protein is CASSLIQGYADEQYF. The DNA of the CDR3 is TGTGCCAGCAGTTTAATACAGGGGTATGCGGACGAGCAGTACTTC.

A single count supports this clone. The V and J genes are TRBV7-9 and TRBJ2-7; TRBD1 is a possible D gene (5 bases). This CDR3 contains 12 residues. V gave up 4 bases and J gave up 3 bases, with 7 bases separating them. Germline CDR1 SEHNR, CDR2 FQNEAQ (reference sequence). CDR3 coding DNA: TGTGCCAGCAGCTCTACAGGCTACGAGCAGTACTTC. Translation gives CASSSTGYEQYF.

This clone was counted once. This chain uses TRBV5-1 with TRBJ2-1; 9 bases line up with TRBD2. J was trimmed by 4 bases and V by 3 bases; bases with no gene match: 5. The CDR3 covers 15 residues. Germline values: CDR1 SGHRS, CDR2 YFSETQ. The chain's CDR3 is CASSWTSEVYNEQFF. The CDR3 bases are TGCGCCAGCAGCTGGACTAGCGAAGTATACAATGAGCAGTTCTTC.

The genes are TRBV10-2 and TRBJ2-7, with 7 positions matching TRBD1. The V segment lost 3 bases and the J segment 4 bases; nucleotides outside the gene matches: 3. The germline CDR1 and CDR2 sequences are WSHSY and SAAADI. The CDR3 contains 13 residues. DNA of the CDR3: TGCGCCAGCAGTGATGGGACAGTTTACGAGCAGTACTTC. It encodes CASSDGTVYEQYF.

V is TRBV7-9 and J is TRBJ1-1; 7 bases map to TRBD1. Germline lookup yields CDR1 SEHNR and CDR2 FQNEAQ (reference sequence). Trimming cost V 1 base and J 1 base; bases outside gene matches: 0. The CDR3 is 14 residues long. CDR3 sequence reads: CASSLGDRNTEAFF. CDR3 bases: TGTGCCAGCAGCTTAGGGGACAGGAACACTGAAGCTTTCTTT.

CDR3 DNA: TGTGCCATCGGGATAGTAGGGGATCAGCCCCAGCATTTT. Translation gives CAIGIVGDQPQHF. This chain connects TRBV10-3 to TRBJ1-5; possibly TRBD1 for D (5 bases). The length of the CDR3 is 13 residues. Germline CDR1 ENHRY, CDR2 SYGVKD. V lost 8 bases to trimming and J lost 5 bases, with 13 bases between them.

DNA of the CDR3: TGTGCCAGCAGCTTGGACAGGGGTAAAGGCTATGGCTACACCTTC. This translates into CASSLDRGKGYGYTF. The rearrangement uses TRBV5-4 and TRBJ1-2; 7 bases line up with TRBD1. The V gene end was trimmed by 0 bases and the J gene end by 4 bases; junction bases not matched to a gene: 6. CDR3 size: 15 residues. The V gene's germline CDR1 is SGHNT and CDR2 YYREEE (reference sequence). The whole variable domain, filled in from reference TRBV5-4 and TRBJ1-2, reads ETGVTQSPTHLIKTRGQQVTLRCSSQSGHNTVSWYQQALGQGPQFIFQYYREEENGRGNFPPRFSGLQFPNYSSELNVNALELDDSALYLCASSLDRGKGYGYTFGSGTRLTVV.

The chain employs TRBV4-1 and TRBJ1-4; tentatively, D is TRBD1 (5 bases). The CDR3 spans 16 residues. V was clipped by 0 bases and J by 7 bases, with 15 bases between them. Germline CDR1 is MGHRA and CDR2 is YSYEKL. CDR3 residues: CASSQESGGVGEKLFF. For the CDR3, the DNA is TGCGCCAGCAGCCAAGAATCAGGAGGGGTGGGTGAAAAACTGTTTTTT.

The rearrangement links TRBV11-2 to TRBJ1-2, with 9 bases that match TRBD1. CDR1 and CDR2 from the germline V gene are SGHAT and FQNNGV. The length of the CDR3 is 14 residues. V shed 6 bases, J shed 5 bases, and the junction held 7 bases outside the gene matches. CDR3 in amino acids: CASRPTGTGYGYTF. The CDR3 coding sequence is TGTGCCAGCAGACCAACCGGGACAGGGTATGGCTACACCTTC.

The chain employs TRBV5-1 and TRBJ1-2; TRBD1 might be the D (5 bases). This CDR3 is 15 amino acids long. V gave up 0 bases and J gave up 2 bases, with 11 bases separating them. The germline gives CDR1 SGHRS, CDR2 YFSETQ. CDR3 bases: TGCGCCAGCAGCTTGGATGGGACTCAAAACTATGGCTACACCTTC. Translation: CASSLDGTQNYGYTF.

The J gene is TRBJ1-3, the V gene TRBV21-1; the table gives TRBD1 as D, unverified against the DNA. TRBV21-1 is a known pseudogene. The CDR3 runs 15 residues. The CDR3 sequence is CASSKPRDRPDTIYF. CDR3 bases: TGTGCCAGCAGCAAACCCCGGGACAGACCGGACACCATATATTTT.